Listed below are T cell receptor beta chains from one sample, sequenced in a study of T-cell reconstitution after alpha-beta-depleted transplantation in children. TCRdb independently ran MiXCR on the PCR reads; one entry per CDR3 protein. The table lists about 500,000 distinct CDR3 sequences, about an eighth of them singletons. This specimen was PBMCs, mostly from graft donor cells, taken 180 days after TCRalphabeta/CD19-depleted stem cell transplant. Receptors were obtained from a female patient between 2 and 15 years old who had a stem cell transplant for aplastic anemia, so the T cells may come from the graft donor. Each CDR3 is given with its conserved first and last residue. The D gene is left open where the match is weak. Some rows have no size entry. The others give once, few or many, or a class for an expanded clone.

TRBV29-1,TRBD2,NA,TRBJ2-1,TGCAGCGTTGAAGAAGGGTGGGCGAGACTAGCGGGAGACAGGCCCAAGGCGCAGTTCTTC,CSVEEGWARLAGDRPKAQFF
TRBV11-2,TRBD1,NA,TRBJ2-3,TGTGCCAGCAGCTTAGAGGGTCAGGGGGCAGATACGCAGTATTTT,CASSLEGQGADTQYF
TRBV7-9,NA,NA,TRBJ1-2,TGTGCCAGCAGCTTAGATAGGGGCCATGAGGAGTATGGCTACACCTTC,CASSLDRGHEEYGYTF
TRBV6-1,TRBD1,NA,TRBJ2-3,TGTGCCAGCACAGGGGGCGCATGGGCCCCAGATACGCAGTATTTT,CASTGGAWAPDTQYF
TRBV7-2,NA,NA,TRBJ1-6,TGTGCCAGCAGCTTACACATTGAGGGTTCACCCCTCCACTTT,CASSLHIEGSPLHF
TRBV15,NA,many,TRBJ2-2,TGTGCCACCAGCAGAGATGGCCCACCAGGCTACACCGGGGAGCTGTTTTTT,CATSRDGPPGYTGELFF
TRBV28,TRBD1,many,TRBJ1-6,TGTGCCAGCAGTTTTCGGGACAGATATAATTCACCCCTCCACTTT,CASSFRDRYNSPLHF
TRBV3-1,NA,NA,TRBJ2-1,TGTGCCAGCAGCCAAGGATACTCCGGGACCCCTTACAATGAGCAGTTCTTC,CASSQGYSGTPYNEQFF
TRBV14,TRBD2,many,TRBJ2-1,TGTGCCAGCAGCCAAAAGCGGGACGTCAGGAATGAGCAGTTCTTC,CASSQKRDVRNEQFF
TRBV20-1,TRBD2,NA,TRBJ2-3,TGCAGTGCTAGAGACCCGACTAGCGGGAGGTTCCCTGGCACAGATACGCAGTATTTT,CSARDPTSGRFPGTDTQYF
TRBV11-2,TRBD2,many,TRBJ2-1,TGTGCCAGCAGCCCAAGGGTTAGCGGGGGCCTCTCCTACAATGAGCAGTTCTTC,CASSPRVSGGLSYNEQFF
TRBV24-1,TRBD2,NA,TRBJ2-1,TGTGCCACCGCTACTGGCTGGGAGGGGGAGCAGTTCTTC,CATATGWEGEQFF
TRBV20-1,NA,many,TRBJ2-2,TGCAGTGCTAGTGGGGGGCCCAACACCGGGGAGCTGTTTTTT,CSASGGPNTGELFF
TRBV27,NA,NA,TRBJ2-4,TGTGCCAGCAGCCCTGGGGGGACGGCCAAAAACATTCAGTACTTC,CASSPGGTAKNIQYF
TRBV6-5,NA,few,TRBJ1-4,TGTGCCAGCAGTTACTCTTCACCGGGACCGACGAATGAAAAACTGTTTTTT,CASSYSSPGPTNEKLFF
TRBV5-1,NA,NA,TRBJ1-2,TGCGCCAGCAGCCCGAACCAGAGACAAGCTCTGAACTATGGCTACACCTTC,CASSPNQRQALNYGYTF
TRBV20-1,TRBD2,NA,TRBJ2-1,TGCAGTGCCTGGGTCGTGGGAGGGATCAATGAGCAGTTCTTC,CSAWVVGGINEQFF
TRBV2,TRBD2,many,TRBJ2-3,TGTGCCAGCAGGTTCGGGGGGGCCTTGACAGATACGCAGTATTTT,CASRFGGALTDTQYF
TRBV5-1,TRBD2,NA,TRBJ2-7,TGCGCCAGCAGCTTGTTTGCGGGAGGGCCCGAGCAGTACTTC,CASSLFAGGPEQYF
TRBV4-2,NA,few,TRBJ1-4,TGTGCCAGCAGCCCCAGAACCCGGGACACGACTAATGAAAAACTGTTTTTT,CASSPRTRDTTNEKLFF
TRBV6-1,TRBD1,few,TRBJ1-2,TGTGCCAGCAGTAAAGGACAGGCAAACTATGGCTACACCTTC,CASSKGQANYGYTF
TRBV18,NA,NA,TRBJ2-2,TGTGCCAGCTCACCACTCTTGACGCCAGGAGGAACCGGGGAGCTGTTTTTT,CASSPLLTPGGTGELFF
TRBV29-1,TRBD2,few,TRBJ2-1,TGCAGCGTTGTGGGACTAGCGGGAGAGCACAATGAGCAGTTCTTC,CSVVGLAGEHNEQFF
TRBV7-9,TRBD2,few,TRBJ2-2,TGTGCCAGCAGCTTACGGCTAGCGGGAGAGTCCGGGGAGCTGTTTTTT,CASSLRLAGESGELFF
TRBV10-3,TRBD1,once,TRBJ2-7,TGTGCCATCAGTGAAGGGGGACAGGGGGTCTACGAGCAGTACTTC,CAISEGGQGVYEQYF
TRBV12-3/TRBV12-4,TRBD2,few,TRBJ2-1,TGTGCCAGCAGTTCTTTCGGGAGGGGGGTATGGAATGAGCAGTTCTTC,CASSSFGRGVWNEQFF
TRBV7-9,NA,NA,TRBJ2-1,TGTGCCAGCAGCTCCGATACTCTGTACCTCTACAATGAGCAGTTCTTC,CASSSDTLYLYNEQFF
TRBV28,TRBD1,few,TRBJ1-1,TGTGCCAGCAGTTCTCCCATATATGGGACAGGGAACACTGAAGCTTTCTTT,CASSSPIYGTGNTEAFF
TRBV20-1,TRBD2,NA,TRBJ2-2,TGCAGTGCTAGAGATTGGTCTAGCGGAGGGGTGGTCAACACCGGGGAGCTGTTTTTT,CSARDWSSGGVVNTGELFF
TRBV7-2,TRBD1,few,TRBJ2-2,TGTGCCAGCAGCATAGGACAGGGGGCGGTGTCCGGGGAGCTGTTTTTT,CASSIGQGAVSGELFF
TRBV5-1,NA,few,TRBJ2-5,TGCGCCAGCAGCTTGGGCGGCGGGAATCTCCAAGAGACCCAGTACTTC,CASSLGGGNLQETQYF
TRBV5-1,NA,NA,TRBJ2-5,TGCGCCAGCAGCCTCCGGGACACCCAAGAGACCCAGTACTTC,CASSLRDTQETQYF
TRBV27,TRBD1,many,TRBJ1-2,TGTGCCAGCAGTTTAACCGGGACAGGCTTCTATGGCTACACCTTC,CASSLTGTGFYGYTF
TRBV6-5,NA,NA,TRBJ2-1,TGTGCCACCAGACAGTCGCGGGATGAGCAGTTCTTC,CATRQSRDEQFF
TRBV12-3/TRBV12-4,TRBD1,NA,TRBJ1-2,TGTGCCAGCAGAGCCGGGACAGGGATTTCGGACTTC,CASRAGTGISDF
TRBV28,TRBD1,NA,TRBJ2-5,TGTGCCACACAGGGGCGAGAGACCCAGTACTTC,CATQGRETQYF
TRBV7-2,NA,NA,TRBJ2-3,TGTGCCAGCAGCCCAAGGACTTTCACAGATACGCAGTATTTT,CASSPRTFTDTQYF
TRBV11-2,NA,NA,TRBJ2-1,TGTGCCAGCAGACGTAATAGTCTGGAATGGGGCGTTACAAGCTCCTACAATGAGCAGTTCTTC,CASRRNSLEWGVTSSYNEQFF
TRBV25-1,TRBD1,few,TRBJ1-1,TGTGCCAGCCGACGACAGGGTAAGACTGAAGCTTTCTTT,CASRRQGKTEAFF
TRBV10-3,TRBD1,NA,TRBJ2-5,TGTGCCTCCCGGGACAGATCTCAAGAGACCCAGTACTTC,CASRDRSQETQYF
TRBV10-3,TRBD1,NA,TRBJ2-5,TGTGCCATCAGTCCTACAGGGGGGGAGACCCAGTACTTC,CAISPTGGETQYF
TRBV29-1,TRBD2,few,TRBJ2-1,TGCAGCGTTCTGATTAGCGGGAGGTACAATGAGCAGTTCTTC,CSVLISGRYNEQFF
TRBV20-1,TRBD1,NA,TRBJ1-2,TGCAGTGCTAGACGACAGGGGGCGCGACAAGAACCCTACACCTTC,CSARRQGARQEPYTF
TRBV13,NA,NA,TRBJ1-1,TGTGCCAGCAGCTTAGTAGGCGAGAACACTGAAGCTTTCTTT,CASSLVGENTEAFF
TRBV20-1,TRBD2,few,TRBJ2-7,TGCAGTGCTAGAGGACTAGCGGGCCTCTCCTACGAGCAGTACTTC,CSARGLAGLSYEQYF
TRBV12-5,NA,few,TRBJ1-1,TGTGCTAGTGGTTTGGGGCCTCAGGGGAACACTGAAGCTTTCTTT,CASGLGPQGNTEAFF
TRBV11-3,NA,few,TRBJ2-2,TGTGCCAGCAGCTCTACAGGGTTCGGGGAGCTGTTTTTT,CASSSTGFGELFF
TRBV20-1,NA,NA,TRBJ1-4,TGCAGTGCTAGAGATATGGAGGGGGGAGAAAAACTGTTTTTT,CSARDMEGGEKLFF
TRBV15,TRBD1,NA,TRBJ1-2,TGTGCCACCAGCTGGGGACAGGGGGCTAACTATGGCTACACCTTC,CATSWGQGANYGYTF
TRBV7-6,NA,few,TRBJ2-2,TGTGCCAGCAGCTTAGAGGGAGAACCCGGGGAGCTGTTTTTT,CASSLEGEPGELFF